The T cell receptor (beta chain) under discussion was sequenced for a study of blood T cell repertoires in COVID-19. The CDR3 contains 15 residues. Trimming took 3 bases from V and 1 from J, leaving 9 bases between them. Germline CDR1 and CDR2: LGHNT and FRNRAP. Produced via immunoSEQ multiplex PCR; TCRdb's table is partial and in-frame only. The table lists under 85,000 clones, about 83% of them singletons, with 3% to 4.5% in the top ten. This clone has just a few counts. The chain employs TRBV12-5 and TRBJ2-2; D is ambiguous. The sample taken for sequencing was peripheral blood. The sequence derives from a man between 50 and 59 years old with acute or convalescent COVID-19. The CDR3 loop reads CASGFLERNTGELFF. Here the CDR3 DNA reads TGTGCTAGTGGTTTCCTCGAGAGGAACACCGGGGAGCTGTTTTTT.